Listed below are T cell receptor beta chains from one sample, sequenced in a study of CXCR3-negative and CXCR3-positive naive CD8 T cells. Following a re-call of the 5' RACE reads, TCRdb has one entry per CDR3 protein and lacks DNA. This sample's clone table lists around 63,000 distinct CDR3 sequences. The sequenced sample consisted of naive CXCR3+ CD8+ T cells from blood. These receptors all come from a human donor in good health. Some clones in this sample may be carry-over from other donors' samples. CDR3s include the opening cysteine and the closing phenylalanine or tryptophan. Clone size, where shown, is once, few, many, or a class for clones that have expanded.

. | TRBJ2-3 | TRBV21-1 | CASSKEAGGITTDTQYF
. | TRBJ2-6 | TRBV29-1 | CSVETGTKLGANVLTF
. | TRBJ2-1 | TRBV7-3 | CASSLMIEDEQFF
. | TRBJ2-7 | TRBV7-6 | CASSFGGIYEQYF
. | TRBJ2-5 | TRBV23-1 | CASREGQETQYF
. | TRBJ1-5 | TRBV2 | CASSRGQGDQPQHF
. | TRBJ2-3 | TRBV29-1 | CSVVKQATQYF
medium-sized | TRBJ2-5 | TRBV6-2/TRBV6-3 | CASTPGIIQETQYF
. | TRBJ2-5 | TRBV7-9 | CASSLWTGEETQYF
. | TRBJ2-2 | TRBV29-1 | CSAGLRYTGELFF
. | TRBJ2-3 | TRBV11-1 | CASSFLAEGTDTQYF
. | TRBJ2-7 | TRBV20-1 | CSATNLQTSYEQYF
. | TRBJ2-7 | TRBV20-1 | CSALTRLASYEQYF
. | TRBJ2-5 | TRBV7-8 | CASSGEQGVETQYF
. | TRBJ2-1 | TRBV28 | CASYGWDRGYNEQFF
. | TRBJ1-2 | TRBV6-6 | CASSYRQGASSDYGYTF
. | TRBJ2-3 | TRBV11-2 | CASSRDSGSTDTQYF
. | TRBJ2-5 | TRBV3-1 | CASSQDWTGGPPETQYF
. | TRBJ2-3 | TRBV29-1 | CSVQGTGTPPDTQYF